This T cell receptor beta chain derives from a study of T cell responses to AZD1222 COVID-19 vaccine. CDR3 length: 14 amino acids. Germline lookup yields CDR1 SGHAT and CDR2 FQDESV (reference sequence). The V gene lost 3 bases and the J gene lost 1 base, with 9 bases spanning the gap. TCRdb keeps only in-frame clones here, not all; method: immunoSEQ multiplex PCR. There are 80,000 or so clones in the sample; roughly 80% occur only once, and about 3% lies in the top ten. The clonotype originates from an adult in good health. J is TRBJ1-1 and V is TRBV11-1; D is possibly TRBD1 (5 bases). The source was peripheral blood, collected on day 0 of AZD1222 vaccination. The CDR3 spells CASSFGGSNTEAFF. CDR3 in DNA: TGTGCCAGCAGCTTTGGGGGATCGAACACTGAAGCTTTCTTT.